These 6 T cell receptor beta chains originate from one sample sequenced in a study of blood T cells in healthy people across ages. The second PCR ran roughly 7 to 12 cycles with a sample-barcoded 5' primer and J-beta primers. One entry per CDR3 protein, called by TCRdb with MiXCR from the 5' RACE reads. The sample lists about 730,000 distinct CDR3 sequences, approximately 39% occurring once. Sequencing was performed on blood. The receptor set was obtained from a woman aged 55 to 70 in good health.

The chain joins TRBV20-1 to TRBJ2-1, with 10 nucleotides matching TRBD2. The V segment lost 1 base and the J segment 7 bases; nucleotides outside the gene matches: 10. The CDR3 length is 16 residues. Germline assignment: CDR1 DFQATT and CDR2 SNEGSKA (reference sequence). The CDR3: CSARVPSGRRRNEQFF. CDR3 coding DNA: TGCAGTGCTAGAGTCCCTAGCGGGAGAAGGAGAAATGAGCAGTTCTTC.

This clonotype showed up just a few times. The J gene is TRBJ2-1, the V gene TRBV20-1; possibly TRBD2 for D (8 bases). This CDR3 comprises 19 residues. Germline loops: CDR1 DFQATT, CDR2 SNEGSKA (reference sequence). The V end was cut by 3 bases, the J end by 2 bases, with 26 bases between. The CDR3 region is CSARVLAGQQIVAYNEQFF. DNA of the CDR3: TGCAGTGCTAGGGTGTTAGCGGGACAGCAAATCGTCGCCTACAATGAGCAGTTCTTC.

V gene TRBV20-1 combines with J gene TRBJ1-2; 10 bases are shared with TRBD1. The length of the CDR3 is 14 residues. V lost 5 bases to trimming and J lost 4 bases; unmatched junction nucleotides: 7. Looked up from germline, CDR1 is DFQATT and CDR2 is SNEGSKA (reference sequence). The CDR3 spells CSAHTGQGSYGYTF. The CDR3 bases are TGCAGTGCTCATACGGGACAGGGGTCCTATGGCTACACCTTC.

This clonotype was counted a few times. This rearrangement joins TRBV14 to TRBJ2-5; tentative D call: TRBD2 (6 bases). Trimming removed 0 bases at V and 2 bases at J, with 19 bases between. The CDR3 is 18 residues long. Germline CDR1 SGHDN, CDR2 FVKESK. The CDR3 nucleotides read TGTGCCAGCAGCCAAGATCTAATAAAAGCGGCGGGACAAGAGACCCAGTACTTC. As protein: CASSQDLIKAAGQETQYF.

V and J are TRBV15 and TRBJ1-5; D is undetermined. Trimming left V 0 bases short and J 6 bases short, with 12 bases between. The CDR3 extends over 15 amino acids. Germline V gives CDR1 LNHNV, CDR2 YYDKDF (reference sequence). The DNA for the CDR3 is TGTGCCACCAGCAGAGACCGAAGTCGGGGTCAGCCCCAGCATTTT. The encoded protein is CATSRDRSRGQPQHF.

In its sample, this clonotype was seen once. The chain has TRBV2 and TRBJ1-2; D uncertain. Per the germline V gene, CDR1 is SNHLY and CDR2 is FYNNEI. The V end was cut by 1 base, the J end by 8 bases, with 14 bases between. The CDR3 sequence is 14 residues long. CDR3 coding DNA: TGTGCCAGCAGTGAAGGGTGGGGTACGAAGGGCTACACCTTC. As protein: CASSEGWGTKGYTF. The entire variable domain, with the rest obtained from reference TRBV2 and TRBJ1-2, is as follows: EPEVTQTPSHQVTQMGQEVILRCVPISNHLYFYWYRQILGQKVEFLVSFYNNEISEKSEIFDDQFSVERPDGSNFTLKIRSTKLEDSAMYFCASSEGWGTKGYTFGSGTRLTVV.